This TCR beta chain was recorded in a study of control samples from healthy donors and cancer patients. Here immunoSEQ multiplex PCR was the method, and the copy in TCRdb shows in-frame clones only, minus some. This sample has 100,000 to 150,000 clones; around 92% occur once, and the top ten carry approximately 8%. From germline, CDR1 is MDHEN and CDR2 SYDVKM. Germline trimming cut 4 bases from V and 5 bases from J; bases unmatched to any gene: 4. The CDR3 length is 14 residues. This TCR was recovered from a man aged 45-65 years with head and neck cancer. What was sequenced was PBMCs. J is TRBJ1-5 and V is TRBV28; 8 nucleotides match TRBD1. The CDR3 sequence is CASSSQGEYQPQHF. The CDR3 DNA reads TGTGCCAGCAGTTCACAGGGGGAATATCAGCCCCAGCATTTT.